What follows is one T cell receptor beta chain and its context. Its antigen remains unknown. Assay: immunoSEQ multiplex PCR; the TCRdb copy retains only in-frame clones and omits some. The sample lists about 130,000 clones; 85% to 90% were seen once. This entry is derived from a study of cytomegalovirus exposure and HLA in healthy donors. Study results and limitations: Overall, about 160 TCR beta chains were annotated as cytomegalovirus-associated.

The germline gives CDR1 LNHDA, CDR2 SQIVND (reference sequence). Between the trimmed V and J ends, which lost 1 base and 8 bases, there was a span of 6 bases. This CDR3 contains 13 residues. Sequenced sample: PBMCs. The rearrangement links TRBV19 to TRBJ1-6; D ambiguous. The TCR originated in a woman in her thirties in good health and CMV-seropositive. The CDR3 protein is CASSIVSDSPLHF. CDR3 in DNA: TGTGCCAGTAGTATAGTAAGCGATTCACCCCTCCACTTT.